This T cell receptor (beta chain) is drawn from a study of OX40 agonist ivuxolimab in advanced cancers. Across the whole study: Intravenous ivuxolimab was administered to patients every 2 weeks at 0.01 to 10 mg/kg. Participants averaged approximately 60 years of age (range roughly 23 to 90) and were 75% to 90% male. Findings and limits, study-wide: By week 6 at 0.1 to 3.0 mg/kg, blood CD4+ and CD8+ T cells had expanded clonally.

Prior autoimmune disease or systemic immunosuppression barred patients. Details on this clone: Its antigen remains unknown.

Looked up from germline, CDR1 is SGHAT and CDR2 is FQNNGV. CDR3 length: 16 amino acids. Deletions cut 2 bases from V and 0 bases from J, with 11 bases between. Sequencing was performed with immunoSEQ multiplex PCR; in TCRdb, only in-frame clones are kept and a portion is missing. The table includes about 98,000 clones, 85% to 95% detected once. The TCR originated in an adult with an advanced solid tumor such as melanoma, head and neck, liver or kidney cancer. V is TRBV11-2 and J is TRBJ2-1; D possibly uses TRBD1 or TRBD2 (5 bases each). Here the sequenced sample was CD4+ or CD8+ T cells sorted from blood, taken in a trial of the OX40 agonist ivuxolimab. CDR3 nucleotide sequence: TGTGCCAGCAGCTTAACGGGGCCTGGCTCCTACAATGAGCAGTTCTTC. Translating it yields CASSLTGPGSYNEQFF. Together with reference TRBV11-2 and TRBJ2-1, the CDR3 gives the full variable domain: EAGVAQSPRYKIIEKRQSVAFWCNPISGHATLYWYQQILGQGPKLLIQFQNNGVVDDSQLPKDRFSAERLKGVDSTLKIQPAKLEDSAVYLCASSLTGPGSYNEQFFGPGTRLTVL.